What follows describes a single T cell receptor beta chain. Its antigen is currently unknown. The sample comes from a study of regulatory T cells in long-lasting Graves disease. Time point defined: persistent/refractory GD, antithyroid drugs over 5 years with positive TRAb. The TCR library used RNA extracted from PBMCs. Germline V lookup: CDR1 DFQATT, CDR2 SNEGSKA (reference sequence). V dropped 3 bases and J dropped 0; count of bases not matched to a gene: 4. This CDR3 region has 14 residues. The TCR beta library used iRepertoire HTBI primers with Arm-PCR amplification of CDR3. TCRdb reanalysed the multiplex PCR reads using MiXCR and keeps one entry per CDR3 protein. The table records about 660,000 distinct CDR3 sequences, about 32% of them present only once. Study-wide results and limits: Relative to newly diagnosed Graves' patients, persistent ones had lower TCR diversity.

This specimen was peripheral blood mononuclear cells (PBMCs), taken when the disease was refractory, from a patient treated with antithyroid drugs. The sequence derives from a female donor with Graves disease. The gene calls are TRBV20-1 and TRBJ1-1, with 7 nucleotides matching TRBD1. DNA of the CDR3: TGCAGTGCTAGGGGACAGTACATGAACACTGAAGCTTTCTTT. The encoded protein is CSARGQYMNTEAFF.